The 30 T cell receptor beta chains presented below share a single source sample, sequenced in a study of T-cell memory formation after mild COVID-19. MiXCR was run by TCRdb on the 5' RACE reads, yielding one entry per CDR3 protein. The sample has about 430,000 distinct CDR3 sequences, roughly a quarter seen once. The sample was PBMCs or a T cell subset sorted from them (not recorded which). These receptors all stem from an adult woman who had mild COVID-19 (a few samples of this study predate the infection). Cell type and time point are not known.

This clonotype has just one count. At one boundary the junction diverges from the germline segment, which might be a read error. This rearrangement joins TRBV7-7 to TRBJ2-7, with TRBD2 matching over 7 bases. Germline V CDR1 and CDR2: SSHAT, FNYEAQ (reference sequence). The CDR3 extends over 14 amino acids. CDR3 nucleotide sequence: TGTGCTAGCAGCCCGTATTGGGACTACTACGAGCAGTACTTC. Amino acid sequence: CASSPYWDYYEQYF.

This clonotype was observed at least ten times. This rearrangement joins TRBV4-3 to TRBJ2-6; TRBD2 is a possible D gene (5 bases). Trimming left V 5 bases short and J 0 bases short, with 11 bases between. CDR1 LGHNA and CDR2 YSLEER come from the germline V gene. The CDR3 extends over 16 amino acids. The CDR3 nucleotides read TGCGCCAGCAGCAAGCAACGGGGCTCTGGGGCCAACGTCCTGACTTTC. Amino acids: CASSKQRGSGANVLTF.

This CDR3 reads CASSGTEGSSPLHF. In DNA, the CDR3 is TGTGCCAGCAGCGGAACAGAGGGGAGTTCACCCCTCCACTTT. The chain uses TRBV6-5 and TRBJ1-6, with TRBD1 as a possible D gene (5 bases). This CDR3 is 14 amino acids long. CDR1 MNHEY and CDR2 SVGAGI come from the germline V gene. The V end lost 6 bases, the J end lost 9 bases, and 15 bases lay between the germline ends.

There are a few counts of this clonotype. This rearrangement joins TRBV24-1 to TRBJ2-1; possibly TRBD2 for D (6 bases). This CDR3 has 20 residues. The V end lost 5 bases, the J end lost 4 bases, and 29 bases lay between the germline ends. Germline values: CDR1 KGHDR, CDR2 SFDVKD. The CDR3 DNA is TGTGCCACCAGTGGCCAGGGAGACCGGGACTCCCGCTTCTTATACAATGAGCAGTTCTTC. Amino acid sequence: CATSGQGDRDSRFLYNEQFF.

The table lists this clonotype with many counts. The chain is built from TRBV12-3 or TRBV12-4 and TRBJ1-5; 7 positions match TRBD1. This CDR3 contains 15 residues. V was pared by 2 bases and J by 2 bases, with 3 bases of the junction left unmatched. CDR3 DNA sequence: TGTGCCAGCAGTTTACGACAGGGCGGCAATCAGCCCCAGCATTTT. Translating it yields CASSLRQGGNQPQHF.

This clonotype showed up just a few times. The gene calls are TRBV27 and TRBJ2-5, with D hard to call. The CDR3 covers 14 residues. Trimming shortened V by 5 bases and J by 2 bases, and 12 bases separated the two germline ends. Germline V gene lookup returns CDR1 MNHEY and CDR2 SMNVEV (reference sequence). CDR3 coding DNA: TGTGCCAGCAGTCTCAATCGCGGACAAGAGACCCAGTACTTC. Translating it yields CASSLNRGQETQYF.

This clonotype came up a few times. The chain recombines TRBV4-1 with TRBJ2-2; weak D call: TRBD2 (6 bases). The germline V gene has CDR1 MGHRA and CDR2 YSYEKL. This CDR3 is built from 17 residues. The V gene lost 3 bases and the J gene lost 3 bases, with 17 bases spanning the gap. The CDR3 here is CASSHRAGPRDTGELFF. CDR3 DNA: TGCGCCAGCAGCCACCGGGCGGGGCCTCGGGACACCGGGGAGCTGTTTTTT.

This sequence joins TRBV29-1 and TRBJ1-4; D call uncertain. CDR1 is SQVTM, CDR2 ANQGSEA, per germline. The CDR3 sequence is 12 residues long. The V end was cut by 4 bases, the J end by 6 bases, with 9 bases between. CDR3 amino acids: CSVGESDEKLFF. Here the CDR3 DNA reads TGCAGCGTTGGGGAATCGGATGAAAAACTGTTTTTT. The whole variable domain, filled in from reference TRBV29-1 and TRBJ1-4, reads SAVISQKPSRDICQRGTSLTIQCQVDSQVTMMFWYRQQPGQSLTLIATANQGSEATYESGFVIDKFPISRPNLTFSTLTVSNMSPEDSSIYLCSVGESDEKLFFGSGTQLSVL.

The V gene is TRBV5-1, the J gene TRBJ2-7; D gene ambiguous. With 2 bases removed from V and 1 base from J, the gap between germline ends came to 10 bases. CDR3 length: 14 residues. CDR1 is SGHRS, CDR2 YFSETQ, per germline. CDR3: CASSLLPDSYEQYF. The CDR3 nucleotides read TGCGCCAGCAGCTTACTGCCAGATTCCTACGAGCAGTACTTC.

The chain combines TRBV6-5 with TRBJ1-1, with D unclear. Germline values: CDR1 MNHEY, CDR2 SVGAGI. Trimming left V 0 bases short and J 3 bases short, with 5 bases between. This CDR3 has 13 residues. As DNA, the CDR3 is TGTGCCAGCAGTTACTCGGTATACACTGAAGCTTTCTTT. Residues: CASSYSVYTEAFF.

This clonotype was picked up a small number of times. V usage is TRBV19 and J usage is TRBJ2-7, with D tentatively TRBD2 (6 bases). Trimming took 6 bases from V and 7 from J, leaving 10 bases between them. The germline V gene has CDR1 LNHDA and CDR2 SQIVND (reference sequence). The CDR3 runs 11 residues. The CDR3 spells CASSSGLEQYF. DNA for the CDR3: TGTGCCAGTAGCAGCGGGCTAGAGCAGTACTTC.

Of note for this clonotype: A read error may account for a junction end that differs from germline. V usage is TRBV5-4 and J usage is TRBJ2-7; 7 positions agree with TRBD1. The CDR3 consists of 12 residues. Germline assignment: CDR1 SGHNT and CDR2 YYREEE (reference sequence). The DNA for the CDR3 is TGTGCCAGCAGCCTGGCCGCAGGGGGTGTGGACTTC. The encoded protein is CASSLAAGGVDF.

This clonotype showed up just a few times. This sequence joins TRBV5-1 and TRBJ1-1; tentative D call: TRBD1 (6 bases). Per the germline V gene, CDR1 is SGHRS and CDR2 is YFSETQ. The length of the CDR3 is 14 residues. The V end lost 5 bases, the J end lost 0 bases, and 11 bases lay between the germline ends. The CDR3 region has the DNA TGCGCCAGCAGTAAGGGGGGCATGAACACTGAAGCTTTCTTT. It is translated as CASSKGGMNTEAFF.

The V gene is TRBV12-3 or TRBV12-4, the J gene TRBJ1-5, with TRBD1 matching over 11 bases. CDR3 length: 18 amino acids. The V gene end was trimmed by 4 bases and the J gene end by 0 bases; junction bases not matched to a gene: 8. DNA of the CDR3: TGTGCCAGCAGTTGGGACAGGGGGAAGCTTTATAGCAATCAGCCCCAGCATTTT. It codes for CASSWDRGKLYSNQPQHF.

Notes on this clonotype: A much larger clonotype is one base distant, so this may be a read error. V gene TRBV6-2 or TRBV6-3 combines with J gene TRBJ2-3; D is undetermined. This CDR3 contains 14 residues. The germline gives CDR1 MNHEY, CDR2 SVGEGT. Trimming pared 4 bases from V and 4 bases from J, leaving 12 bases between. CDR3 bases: TGTGCCAGCAGTTGGAACATGGTTGCAGATACGCAGTATTTT. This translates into CASSWNMVADTQYF.

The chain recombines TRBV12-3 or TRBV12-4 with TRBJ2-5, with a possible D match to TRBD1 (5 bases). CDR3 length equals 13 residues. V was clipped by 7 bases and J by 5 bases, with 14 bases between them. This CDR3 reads CASKQSGRETQYF. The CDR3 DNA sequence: TGTGCCAGCAAGCAATCAGGGCGTGAGACCCAGTACTTC.

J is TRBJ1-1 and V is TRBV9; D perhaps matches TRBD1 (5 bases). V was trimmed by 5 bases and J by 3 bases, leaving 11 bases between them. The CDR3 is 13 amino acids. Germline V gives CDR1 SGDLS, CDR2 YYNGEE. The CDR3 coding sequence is TGTGCCAGCAGGAGGGGAGAAGACACTGAAGCTTTCTTT. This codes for CASRRGEDTEAFF.

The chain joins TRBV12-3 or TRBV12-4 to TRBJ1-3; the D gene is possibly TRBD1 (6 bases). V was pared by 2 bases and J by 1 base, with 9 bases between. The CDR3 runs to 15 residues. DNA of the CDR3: TGTGCCAGCAGTTTATCGGGGGCGTCTGGAAACACCATATATTTT. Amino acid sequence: CASSLSGASGNTIYF.

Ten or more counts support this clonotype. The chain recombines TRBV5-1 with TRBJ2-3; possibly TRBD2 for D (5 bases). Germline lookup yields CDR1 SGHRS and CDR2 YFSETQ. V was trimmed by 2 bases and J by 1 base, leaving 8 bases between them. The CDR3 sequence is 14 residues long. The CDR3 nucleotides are TGCGCCAGCAGCTTAGCGGCCCGCACAGATACGCAGTATTTT. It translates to CASSLAARTDTQYF.

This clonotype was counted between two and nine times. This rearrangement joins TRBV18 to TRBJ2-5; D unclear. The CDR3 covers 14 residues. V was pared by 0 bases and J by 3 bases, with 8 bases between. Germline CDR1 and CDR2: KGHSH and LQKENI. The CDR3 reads CASSPPLEEETQYF. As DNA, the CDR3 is TGTGCCAGCTCACCACCGTTAGAAGAAGAGACCCAGTACTTC.

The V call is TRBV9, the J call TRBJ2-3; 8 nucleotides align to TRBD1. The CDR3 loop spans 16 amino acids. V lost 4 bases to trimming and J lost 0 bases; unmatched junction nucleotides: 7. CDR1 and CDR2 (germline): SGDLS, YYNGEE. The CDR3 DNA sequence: TGTGCCAGCAGCTCCGCCAGGGGGCTTAGCACAGATACGCAGTATTTT. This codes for CASSSARGLSTDTQYF.

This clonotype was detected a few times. CDR3 nucleotides: TGTGCCAGCAGCTTAATCGTGGGATTTGGACTCATCACAGATACGCAGTATTTT. This gives the protein CASSLIVGFGLITDTQYF. V and J are TRBV7-2 and TRBJ2-3, with D perhaps matching TRBD2 (5 bases). This CDR3 spans 18 amino acids. Trimming removed 2 bases from V and 2 bases from J, with 20 bases in between. Germline assignment: CDR1 SGHTA and CDR2 FQGNSA.

The CDR3 DNA is TGTGCCAGCGTACGAGGGGTCTCTGGAAACACCATATATTTT. This codes for CASVRGVSGNTIYF. The chain couples TRBV12-3 or TRBV12-4 to TRBJ1-3; D is perhaps TRBD1 (5 bases). V was shortened by 8 bases and J by 0 bases, with 11 bases between the two germline ends. The CDR3 is made up of 14 amino acids.

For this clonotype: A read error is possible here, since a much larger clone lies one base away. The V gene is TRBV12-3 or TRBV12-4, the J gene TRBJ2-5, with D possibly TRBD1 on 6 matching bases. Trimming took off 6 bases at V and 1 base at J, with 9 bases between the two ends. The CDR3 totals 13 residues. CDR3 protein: CASRWTVQETQYF. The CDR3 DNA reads TGTGCCAGCAGGTGGACAGTCCAAGAGACCCAGTACTTC.

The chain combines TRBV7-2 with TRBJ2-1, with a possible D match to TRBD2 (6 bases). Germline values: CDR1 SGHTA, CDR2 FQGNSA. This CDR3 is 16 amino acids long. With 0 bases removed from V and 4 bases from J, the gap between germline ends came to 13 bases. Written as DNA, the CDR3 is TGTGCCAGCAGCTTAGCCCCCCTAGCGAGTTACAATGAGCAGTTCTTC. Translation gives CASSLAPLASYNEQFF.

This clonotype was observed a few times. The CDR3, as DNA: TGTGCCAGCTCACAGGGGGGCTATTCACCCCTCCACTTT. This gives the protein CASSQGGYSPLHF. The chain carries TRBV12-3 or TRBV12-4 and TRBJ1-6; 8 bases line up with TRBD1. This CDR3 spans 13 amino acids. Losses at the gene ends were 8 bases for V and 8 bases for J; bases not matched to a gene: 5.

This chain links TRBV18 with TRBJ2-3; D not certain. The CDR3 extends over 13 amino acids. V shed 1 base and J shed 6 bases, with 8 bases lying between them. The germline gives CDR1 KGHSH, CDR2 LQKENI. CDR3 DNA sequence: TGTGCCAGCTCACCACGAAGCGCCGATACGCAGTATTTT. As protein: CASSPRSADTQYF. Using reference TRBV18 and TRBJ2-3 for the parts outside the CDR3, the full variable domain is NAGVMQNPRHLVRRRGQEARLRCSPMKGHSHVYWYRQLPEEGLKFMVYLQKENIIDESGMPKERFSAEFPKEGPSILRIQQVVRGDSAAYFCASSPRSADTQYFGPGTRLTVL.

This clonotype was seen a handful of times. The CDR3 protein is CASRLTSGTFNEQFF. The CDR3 DNA is TGTGCCAGCAGGTTGACTAGCGGGACATTCAATGAGCAGTTCTTC. The chain couples TRBV7-3 to TRBJ2-1; 11 nucleotides match TRBD2. The germline V gene encodes CDR1 SGHTA and CDR2 FQGTGA. V shed 6 bases and J 6 bases; nucleotides not matched to a gene: 7. This CDR3 comprises 15 residues. Full variable domain (rest looked up from reference TRBV7-3 and TRBJ2-1): GAGVSQTPSNKVTEKGKYVELRCDPISGHTALYWYRQSLGQGPEFLIYFQGTGAADDSGLPNDRFFAVRPEGSVSTLKIQRTERGDSAVYLCASRLTSGTFNEQFFGPGTRLTVL.

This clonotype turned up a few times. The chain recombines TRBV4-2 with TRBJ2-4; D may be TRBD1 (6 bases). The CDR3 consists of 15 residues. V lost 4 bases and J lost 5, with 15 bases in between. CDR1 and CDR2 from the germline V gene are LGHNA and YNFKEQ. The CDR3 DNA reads TGTGCCAGCAGCCGAGATCAGGGGCCGGAAAACATTCAGTACTTC. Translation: CASSRDQGPENIQYF.

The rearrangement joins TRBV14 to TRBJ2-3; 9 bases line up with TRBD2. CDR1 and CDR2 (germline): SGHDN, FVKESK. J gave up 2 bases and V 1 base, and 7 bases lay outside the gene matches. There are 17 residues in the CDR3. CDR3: CASSQVLAGGLTDTQYF. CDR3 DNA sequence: TGTGCCAGCAGCCAAGTACTAGCGGGCGGTCTCACAGATACGCAGTATTTT.